A single sample is the source of the 10 T cell receptor beta chains below, sequenced in a study of cytomegalovirus exposure and HLA in healthy donors. PCR employed 60 Vbeta and 13 Jbeta primers. Profiled with immunoSEQ multiplex PCR; TCRdb holds only in-frame clones, not every one. The sample carries 100,000 to 150,000 clones, roughly 77% recorded once. Input material: PBMCs. The receptors were gathered from a middle-aged man in good health and CMV-seronegative.

To note about this clone: The same CDR3 also results from other DNA sequences found in this sample. The rearrangement links TRBV6-5 to TRBJ2-7; D gene unclear. This CDR3 has 11 residues. Germline assignment: CDR1 MNHEY and CDR2 SVGAGI. The ends were cut back, 3 bases at V and 3 bases at J, with 3 bases in the middle. The CDR3 region has the DNA TGTGCCAGCAGTTATCGCTACGAGCAGTACTTC. The encoded protein is CASSYRYEQYF.

J is TRBJ2-2 and V is TRBV7-8; TRBD1 matches at 9 bases. Germline CDR1 SGHVS, CDR2 FQNEAQ. Trimming at V came to 2 bases and at J to 1 base, leaving 8 bases not matched to a gene. This CDR3 contains 18 residues. CDR3 amino acids: CASSLINLGQGNTGELFF. CDR3 sequence (DNA): TGTGCCAGCAGCTTAATCAATTTGGGACAGGGGAACACCGGGGAGCTGTTTTTT.

CDR3 in amino acids: CASDRRGPVRGYTF. CDR3 in DNA: TGTGCCAGCGACCGCAGGGGTCCCGTCCGCGGCTACACCTTC. The chain combines TRBV28 with TRBJ1-2; a possible D gene is TRBD1 (6 bases). Germline V gene lookup returns CDR1 MDHEN and CDR2 SYDVKM. V was cut by 8 bases and J by 8 bases, with 21 bases left in between. This CDR3 spans 14 amino acids.

V gene TRBV10-1 combines with J gene TRBJ2-1, with TRBD2 matching over 10 bases. J was trimmed by 7 bases and V by 3 bases; bases with no gene match: 15. Germline V gene data show CDR1 as WNHNN and CDR2 as SYGVQD (reference sequence). This CDR3 is built from 18 residues. CDR3 nucleotide sequence: TGCGCCAGCAGTGAAAATTCCGTGCAGACTAGCGGGTCGAATGAGCAGTTCTTC. Protein sequence: CASSENSVQTSGSNEQFF.

This chain connects TRBV28 to TRBJ2-5, with D possibly TRBD1 on 6 matching bases. V dropped 5 bases and J dropped 0 bases, with 25 bases sitting between them. The CDR3 is made up of 19 amino acids. CDR1 MDHEN and CDR2 SYDVKM come from the germline V gene. CDR3: CASSPLVQPGQYYQETQYF. CDR3 DNA: TGTGCCAGCAGTCCGTTGGTCCAACCGGGACAATACTACCAAGAGACCCAGTACTTC.

This clone was seen only once. V and J are TRBV7-2 and TRBJ2-7, with 8 bases lining up with TRBD2. In germline, CDR1 is SGHTA, CDR2 FQGNSA. The CDR3 is 15 residues long. V dropped 5 bases and J dropped 2; count of bases not matched to a gene: 8. The CDR3 DNA follows: TGTGCCAGCAGCGCCACGGGACTAGGAACCTACGAGCAGTACTTC. Translated: CASSATGLGTYEQYF.

The chain combines TRBV29-1 with TRBJ1-1; D is perhaps TRBD1 (5 bases). V was shortened by 0 bases and J by 10 bases, with 9 bases between the two germline ends. CDR1 and CDR2 from the germline V gene are SQVTM and ANQGSEA. This CDR3 has 11 amino acids. This CDR3 is CSVEDPGSAFF. CDR3 nucleotides: TGCAGCGTTGAAGATCCAGGGTCAGCTTTCTTT. The full variable domain, its missing parts supplied by reference TRBV29-1 and TRBJ1-1, is SAVISQKPSRDICQRGTSLTIQCQVDSQVTMMFWYRQQPGQSLTLIATANQGSEATYESGFVIDKFPISRPNLTFSTLTVSNMSPEDSSIYLCSVEDPGSAFFGQGTRLTVV.

The chain carries TRBV9 and TRBJ2-1, with 12 bases fitting TRBD2. CDR1 is SGDLS, CDR2 YYNGEE, per germline. The CDR3 has 18 amino acids. V dropped 1 base and J dropped 3; count of bases not matched to a gene: 8. This CDR3 reads CASSVTVTSGSFYNEQFF. In nucleotides, the CDR3 is TGTGCCAGCAGCGTAACCGTGACTAGCGGGAGTTTCTACAATGAGCAGTTCTTC.

Here the CDR3 reads CATSGPSSYEQYF. The CDR3 region has the DNA TGTGCCACTAGCGGGCCTAGCTCCTACGAGCAGTACTTC. The chain recombines TRBV10-3 with TRBJ2-7; 8 bases agree with TRBD2. CDR1 and CDR2 (germline): ENHRY, SYGVKD. The length of the CDR3 is 13 residues. V trimming: 10 bases; J trimming: 0 bases; junction bases outside the gene matches: 5.

A note on this clone: An end of the junction does not agree with germline; a read error may underlie this. J is TRBJ2-3 and V is TRBV7-7; 8 bases fit TRBD1. CDR1 and CDR2 from the germline V gene are SSHAT and FNYEAQ (reference sequence). This CDR3 has 16 amino acids. The CDR3 spells CASSLGGTGISDTQYF. The DNA for the CDR3 is TGTGCTAGCAGCTTAGGAGGGACAGGAATCTCAGATACGCAGTATTTT.